The 20 T cell receptor beta chains below were found in one sample sequenced in a study of Ad26.COV2.S vaccination and SARS-CoV-2 variants. Profiling relied on immunoSEQ multiplex PCR, and the TCRdb table lists in-frame clones only, not all of them. There are about 680,000 clones in the sample; about 89% occur only once, and approximately 1.5% lies in the top ten. The treatment denotes: roughly 18 received Ad26.COV2.S at low or high dose, single or two shots; 5 received placebo; per-sample allocation not given. Material that was analyzed had been drawn on day 63 after the first vaccine or placebo injection. This sample comprised peripheral blood, obtained in a trial of Ad26.COV2.S vaccine versus placebo. Source of these receptors: a person between 18 and 65 years old who received the Ad26.COV2.S COVID-19 vaccine or a placebo.

The rearrangement links TRBV21-1 to TRBJ1-2. TRBV21-1 is a recognized pseudogene. The CDR3 consists of 17 residues. This CDR3 reads CASNRTRGRNVSYGYTF. The DNA for the CDR3 is TGTGCCAGCAACCGTACCCGGGGACGGAACGTTTCCTATGGCTACACCTTC.

The genes are TRBV6-6 and TRBJ1-5; D unresolved. Germline CDR1 and CDR2: MNHNY and SVGAGI (reference sequence). This CDR3 spans 15 amino acids. Trimming pared 6 bases from V and 4 bases from J, leaving 16 bases between. The CDR3 DNA reads TGTGCCAGCAGGCCGGGAAATGGAAGAAATCAGCCCCAGCATTTT. Protein: CASRPGNGRNQPQHF.

This chain joins TRBV5-4 and TRBJ1-1; no reliable D call. The ends were cut back, 2 bases at V and 1 base at J, with 6 bases in the middle. Germline CDR1 and CDR2: SGHNT and YYREEE (reference sequence). The CDR3 loop spans 13 amino acids. CDR3 region: CASSFDGNTEAFF. The CDR3 nucleotides read TGTGCCAGCAGCTTCGATGGGAACACTGAAGCTTTCTTT. Full variable domain (rest looked up from reference TRBV5-4 and TRBJ1-1): ETGVTQSPTHLIKTRGQQVTLRCSSQSGHNTVSWYQQALGQGPQFIFQYYREEENGRGNFPPRFSGLQFPNYSSELNVNALELDDSALYLCASSFDGNTEAFFGQGTRLTVV.

The chain has TRBV5-6 and TRBJ1-2; TRBD1 matches 7 bases. The germline gives CDR1 SGHDT, CDR2 YYEEEE. The CDR3 extends over 16 amino acids. V lost 6 bases to trimming and J lost 4 bases; unmatched junction nucleotides: 15. The CDR3 region is CASTLPQQGRGYGYTF. The CDR3 region has the DNA TGTGCCAGCACCCTTCCTCAACAGGGGCGAGGCTATGGCTACACCTTC.

The chain carries TRBV5-1 and TRBJ1-6; 7 bases are a match to TRBD1. J lost 7 bases, V lost 0 bases, and 4 bases had no gene match. There are 15 residues in the CDR3. Germline V CDR1 and CDR2: SGHRS, YFSETQ. CDR3 loop: CASSLETGQNSPLHF. CDR3 bases: TGCGCCAGCAGCTTGGAGACAGGGCAAAATTCACCCCTCCACTTT.

This clone was detected only once. This sequence joins TRBV19 and TRBJ2-7; 7 nucleotides agree with TRBD2. There are 15 residues in the CDR3. In germline, CDR1 is LNHDA, CDR2 SQIVND (reference sequence). With 0 bases clipped from V and 4 bases from J, the junction kept 6 bases outside the gene matches. The CDR3 loop is CASSIDSASGYEQYF. The DNA for the CDR3 is TGTGCCAGTAGTATAGATTCGGCTAGCGGTTACGAGCAGTACTTC.

V is TRBV6-2 or TRBV6-3 and J is TRBJ1-5; D gene ambiguous. CDR3 length: 12 residues. V gave up 0 bases and J gave up 5 bases, with 2 bases separating them. Germline loops: CDR1 MNHEY, CDR2 SVGEGT. The CDR3 coding sequence is TGTGCCAGCAGTTACTCTTATCAGCCCCAGCATTTT. This encodes CASSYSYQPQHF.

V gene TRBV5-1 combines with J gene TRBJ1-4; a weak D match, TRBD1 (5 bases). The ends were cut back, 0 bases at V and 5 bases at J, with 11 bases in the middle. Per the germline V gene, CDR1 is SGHRS and CDR2 is YFSETQ. The CDR3 is made up of 15 amino acids. CDR3 residues: CASSLDGTANEKLFF. The CDR3 nucleotides are TGCGCCAGCAGCTTGGATGGGACGGCAAATGAAAAACTGTTTTTT.

V gene TRBV5-1 combines with J gene TRBJ2-3; possibly TRBD1 or TRBD2 for D (6 bases each). CDR1 SGHRS and CDR2 YFSETQ come from the germline V gene. Trimming took 0 bases from V and 3 from J, leaving 11 bases between them. The CDR3 totals 15 residues. The CDR3 loop is CASSLAGAPTDTQYF. CDR3 nucleotide sequence: TGCGCCAGCAGCTTGGCGGGGGCGCCGACAGATACGCAGTATTTT.

The V call is TRBV6-2 or TRBV6-3, the J call TRBJ2-1; 11 nucleotides agree with TRBD1. Trimming at V came to 4 bases and at J to 7 bases, leaving 9 bases not matched to a gene. Germline assignment: CDR1 MNHEY and CDR2 SVGEGT. This CDR3 is 16 amino acids long. In DNA form, the CDR3 reads TGTGCCAGCAGTTTCACCTCGGGACAGGGGGGGAATGAGCAGTTCTTC. Translated: CASSFTSGQGGNEQFF.

V and J are TRBV4-3 and TRBJ2-7; no clear D. The CDR3 runs 17 residues. Per the germline V gene, CDR1 is LGHNA and CDR2 is YSLEER. The V end was cut by 0 bases, the J end by 0 bases, with 15 bases between. The DNA of the CDR3 is TGCGCCAGCAGCCAAGATCTGCGGCAGACCAGCTCCTACGAGCAGTACTTC. Protein product: CASSQDLRQTSSYEQYF.

The rearrangement uses TRBV5-6 and TRBJ1-4, with no clear D. V was shortened by 5 bases and J by 8 bases, with 13 bases between the two germline ends. Germline CDR1 reads SGHDT; CDR2 reads YYEEEE. The CDR3 runs 13 residues. The CDR3 reads CASSRQVFEKLFF. The CDR3, as DNA: TGTGCCAGCAGTCGTCAGGTTTTCGAAAAACTGTTTTTT.

This clone was picked up a small number of times. The CDR3 DNA sequence: TGTGCCAGTAGTAAGCTAGCGGGAGGCACTACGGAGAATGAGCAGTTCTTC. This sequence encodes CASSKLAGGTTENEQFF. The chain couples TRBV19 to TRBJ2-1; 11 nucleotides line up with TRBD2. CDR1 is LNHDA and CDR2 is SQIVND in the germline V gene (reference sequence). This CDR3 spans 17 amino acids. Trimming cost V 4 bases and J 7 bases; bases outside gene matches: 12.

This clone appeared a single time. This chain connects TRBV6-5 to TRBJ1-1, with unresolved D. This CDR3 comprises 13 residues. V lost 7 bases, J lost 0 bases, and 9 bases lay in between. CDR1 MNHEY and CDR2 SVGAGI come from the germline V gene. CDR3 region: CASTLRLNTEAFF. Written as DNA, the CDR3 is TGTGCCAGCACCCTTCGGCTGAACACTGAAGCTTTCTTT.

This rearrangement joins TRBV6-5 to TRBJ2-5; D is unresolved. The CDR3 totals 15 residues. Per germline, CDR1 MNHEY and CDR2 SVGAGI. The V end lost 2 bases, the J end lost 0 bases, and 10 bases lay between the germline ends. CDR3 sequence (DNA): TGTGCCAGCAGTTACGCCAGCTACAACCAAGAGACCCAGTACTTC. This sequence encodes CASSYASYNQETQYF.

V is TRBV7-3 and J is TRBJ1-1, with unresolved D. V dropped 3 bases and J dropped 0 bases, with 5 bases sitting between them. The CDR3 runs to 13 residues. Germline CDR1 and CDR2: SGHTA and FQGTGA. DNA for the CDR3: TGTGCCAGCAGCTTGGGTATGAACACTGAAGCTTTCTTT. This translates into CASSLGMNTEAFF.

The chain recombines TRBV13 with TRBJ2-6, with TRBD1 matching over 8 bases. This CDR3 is 15 amino acids long. Looked up from germline, CDR1 is PRHDT and CDR2 is FYEKMQ (reference sequence). Trimming cost V 5 bases and J 2 bases; bases outside gene matches: 2. CDR3 region: CASSMTGAGANVLTF. The CDR3 nucleotides are TGTGCCAGCAGCATGACAGGGGCTGGGGCCAACGTCCTGACTTTC.

The chain combines TRBV28 with TRBJ1-4, with unresolved D. The CDR3 length is 15 residues. Trimming removed 3 bases from V and 3 bases from J, with 11 bases in between. The germline gives CDR1 MDHEN, CDR2 SYDVKM. The CDR3 loop reads CASSLRGTANEKLFF. CDR3 bases: TGTGCCAGCAGTTTGAGAGGCACTGCTAATGAAAAACTGTTTTTT.

In DNA, the CDR3 is TGTGCCAGCTCACCAGGGACAGGGGGAGGCCCTGGGGCCAACGTCCTGACTTTC. Its translation is CASSPGTGGGPGANVLTF. The chain is built from TRBV18 and TRBJ2-6, with 11 positions matching TRBD1. Germline V gives CDR1 KGHSH, CDR2 LQKENI. CDR3 length equals 18 residues. V shed 2 bases, J shed 2 bases, and the junction held 5 bases outside the gene matches. Looking up the rest from reference TRBV18 and TRBJ2-6 gives the full variable domain: NAGVMQNPRHLVRRRGQEARLRCSPMKGHSHVYWYRQLPEEGLKFMVYLQKENIIDESGMPKERFSAEFPKEGPSILRIQQVVRGDSAAYFCASSPGTGGGPGANVLTFGAGSRLTVL.

The V and J genes are TRBV18 and TRBJ1-1; 7 bases match TRBD1. V was clipped by 6 bases and J by 1 base; unmatched bases: 5. The CDR3 runs 14 residues. Per germline, CDR1 KGHSH and CDR2 LQKENI. The CDR3 nucleotides are TGTGCCAGCTCTCCGACAGGGTCGAACACTGAAGCTTTCTTT. It specifies CASSPTGSNTEAFF.